The rows below give T cell receptor beta chains drawn from one sample of a study of patients and donors after allogeneic stem cell transplantation. TCRdb reprocessed the RT-PCR reads via MiXCR and lists one record per CDR3 protein. The sample holds fewer than 30,000 distinct CDR3 sequences, approximately 42% seen once. The sample consisted of blood, either unsorted or a sorted T cell fraction (not recorded which). The source is a human donor who was either an allogeneic HSCT recipient or a stem cell or donor lymphocyte infusion donor (not recorded which). It is not recorded whose cells these are; they may come from a transplant donor. The conserved cysteine and the conserved F or W are not part of the CDR3 here. A row's size may be missing; if present it is once, few, many or a size class.

v_gene	abundance	j_gene	CDR3aa
TRBV7-3	.	TRBJ1-1	ASSRTLNTEAF
TRBV5-1	.	TRBJ1-2	ASSLDTGLAYGYT
TRBV27	few	TRBJ1-4	ASSFGGTEKLF
TRBV20-1	.	TRBJ1-1	SARVGGNTEAF
TRBV12-3/TRBV12-4	few	TRBJ2-2	ASSRWTVVGELF
TRBV5-1	few	TRBJ2-1	ASSLGDSGRSYNEQF
TRBV11-3	.	TRBJ1-1	ASSARGSHEAF
TRBV3-1	few	TRBJ1-2	ASSQVLVSGYT
TRBV28	many	TRBJ2-1	ASRMTSGRGSYNEQF
TRBV12-3/TRBV12-4	.	TRBJ1-1	ASSSWTGRTEAF